Following are 4 T cell receptor beta chains from one sample sequenced in a study of Graves' ophthalmopathy and Graves' hyperthyroidism. RNA served as the template for amplifying TCR beta CDR3 regions. HTBI primers primed a first-round RT-PCR, and a second-round multiplex PCR followed. TCRdb independently ran MiXCR on the multiplex PCR reads; one entry per CDR3 protein. The repertoire includes 300,000 to 350,000 distinct CDR3 sequences, roughly 16% of them detected once, and 9% to 15% sits in the top ten. Sequenced input: peripheral blood. These receptors came from an adult man with Graves' ophthalmopathy.

This clonotype was counted at least ten times. This chain links TRBV29-1 with TRBJ2-5, with TRBD2 matching over 12 bases. Per the germline V gene, CDR1 is SQVTM and CDR2 is ANQGSEA. After removal of 3 bases from V and 5 bases from J, the junction contained 7 bases not matched to a gene. The CDR3 consists of 15 residues. CDR3: CSVEPSGGVGETQYF. The CDR3 DNA reads TGCAGCGTTGAGCCTAGCGGGGGGGTGGGGGAGACCCAGTACTTC.

The rearrangement joins TRBV12-3 or TRBV12-4 to TRBJ2-5, with D tentatively TRBD2 (5 bases). The ends were cut back, 6 bases at V and 5 bases at J, with 16 bases in the middle. The CDR3 contains 14 residues. CDR3 sequence: CASREVGFGETQYF. DNA for the CDR3: TGTGCCAGCAGGGAGGTTGGTTTTGGCGAGACCCAGTACTTC.

This clonotype was recorded many times. This chain connects TRBV29-1 to TRBJ2-4, with TRBD1 identical over 9 bases. Germline V gene data show CDR1 as SQVTM and CDR2 as ANQGSEA. This CDR3 is built from 13 residues. V lost 7 bases, J lost 8 bases, and 9 bases stayed unmatched. The CDR3 spells CSALGQGSDIQYF. The CDR3 DNA is TGCAGCGCCTTGGGACAGGGAAGCGACATTCAGTACTTC.

The chain is built from TRBV6-5 and TRBJ1-6, with D possibly matching TRBD1 (6 bases). V lost 2 bases and J lost 5, with 10 bases in between. CDR1 and CDR2 from the germline V gene are MNHEY and SVGAGI. The CDR3 is 15 amino acids. This chain's CDR3 is CASSYRDTNNSPLHF. The CDR3 DNA reads TGTGCCAGCAGTTACCGGGACACCAATAATTCACCCCTCCACTTT.